This T cell receptor (beta chain) was identified in a study of CD8 T cells in Susac syndrome. The authors carried out high-throughput sequencing of TCR beta. They applied it to CD8+ and CD4+ T cells obtained from blood. Reverse transcription of roughly 0.5 to 1 ug RNA was carried out with random hexamers. TCRdb recomputed calls from the immunoSEQ multiplex PCR reads with MiXCR, one row per CDR3 protein. The sample records approximately 130,000 distinct CDR3 sequences, under 95% being singletons. CDR1 is DFQATT and CDR2 is SNEGSKA in the germline V gene (reference sequence). The V and J ends lost 0 bases and 2 bases respectively, with 17 bases between them. The CDR3 consists of 16 residues.

Sequenced: CD8+ T cells from PBMCs. The chain employs TRBV20-1 and TRBJ2-7, with D tentatively TRBD2 (6 bases). This sequence was found in a human donor with multiple sclerosis. The CDR3 region has the DNA TGCAGTGCTAGAGATGTGATGGGGCGGGATCCCTACGAGCAGTACTTC. Encoded protein: CSARDVMGRDPYEQYF.